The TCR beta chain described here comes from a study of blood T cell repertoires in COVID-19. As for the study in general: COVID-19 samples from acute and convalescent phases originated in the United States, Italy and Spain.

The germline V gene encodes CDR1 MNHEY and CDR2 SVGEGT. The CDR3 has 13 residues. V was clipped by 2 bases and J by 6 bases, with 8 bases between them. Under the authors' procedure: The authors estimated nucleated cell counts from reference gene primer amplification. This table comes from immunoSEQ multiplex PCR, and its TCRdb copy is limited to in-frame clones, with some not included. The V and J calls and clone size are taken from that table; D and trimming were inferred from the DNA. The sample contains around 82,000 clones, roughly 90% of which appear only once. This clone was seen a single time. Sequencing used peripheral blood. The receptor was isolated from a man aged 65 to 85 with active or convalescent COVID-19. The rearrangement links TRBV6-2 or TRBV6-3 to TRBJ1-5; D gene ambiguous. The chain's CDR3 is CASSYDRVQPQHF. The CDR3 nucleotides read TGTGCCAGCAGTTACGATCGAGTTCAGCCCCAGCATTTT.